The sequence of this T cell receptor (beta chain) was determined in a study of PD-1 blockade in classical Hodgkin lymphoma. In the study overall: Intravenous nivolumab at 3 mg/kg was given to patients every 2 weeks. General study results and limits: Exclusion covered patients beginning nivolumab under 1 year post-ASCT.

Regarding this clone: Antigen unknown.

The time point was: cycle 4 day 1 (C4D1), after 6 weeks of nivolumab. Relapse was seen in all patients after autologous stem cell transplantation, and brentuximab vedotin exposure was variable. Profiling relied on immunoSEQ multiplex PCR, and the TCRdb table lists in-frame clones only, not all of them. The sample includes 35,000 to 50,000 clones, roughly two thirds of them seen just once. This sequence was found in a human donor with classical Hodgkin lymphoma. This material consisted of peripheral blood mononuclear cells (PBMCs), taken before the fourth cycle of nivolumab.

The CDR3 sequence: CASSQEGQMGGELFF. The CDR3 DNA reads TGCGCCAGCAGCCAAGAGGGACAGATGGGCGGGGAGCTGTTTTTT. The genes are TRBV4-1 and TRBJ2-2; 7 bases line up with TRBD1. Losses at the gene ends were 0 bases for V and 7 bases for J; bases not matched to a gene: 5. Germline CDR1 and CDR2: MGHRA and YSYEKL. CDR3 length equals 15 residues.